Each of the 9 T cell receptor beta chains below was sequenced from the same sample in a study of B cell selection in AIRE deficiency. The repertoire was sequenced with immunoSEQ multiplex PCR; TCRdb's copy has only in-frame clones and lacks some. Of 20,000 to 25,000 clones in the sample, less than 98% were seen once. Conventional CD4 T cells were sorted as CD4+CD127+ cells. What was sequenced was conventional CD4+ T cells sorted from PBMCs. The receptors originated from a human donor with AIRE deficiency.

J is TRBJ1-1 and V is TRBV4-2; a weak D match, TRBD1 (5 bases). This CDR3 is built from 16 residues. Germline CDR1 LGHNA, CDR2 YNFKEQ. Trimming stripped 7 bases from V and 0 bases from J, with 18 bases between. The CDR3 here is CASTGVGAGMNTEAFF. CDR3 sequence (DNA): TGTGCCAGCACCGGTGTCGGGGCGGGGATGAACACTGAAGCTTTCTTT.

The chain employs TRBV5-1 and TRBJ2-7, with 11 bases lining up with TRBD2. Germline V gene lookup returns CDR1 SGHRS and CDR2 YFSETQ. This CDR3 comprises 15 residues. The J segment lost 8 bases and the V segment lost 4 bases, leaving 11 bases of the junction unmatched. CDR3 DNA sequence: TGCGCCAGCAGCCCCGGGACTAGCGGTTCACTTAAGCAGTACTTC. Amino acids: CASSPGTSGSLKQYF.

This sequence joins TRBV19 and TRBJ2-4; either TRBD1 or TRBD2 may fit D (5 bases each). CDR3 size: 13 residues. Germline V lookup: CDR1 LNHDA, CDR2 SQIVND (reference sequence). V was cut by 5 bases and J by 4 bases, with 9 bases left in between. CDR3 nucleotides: TGTGCCAGTAGTGGGGGACCAAAAAACATTCAGTACTTC. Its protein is CASSGGPKNIQYF.

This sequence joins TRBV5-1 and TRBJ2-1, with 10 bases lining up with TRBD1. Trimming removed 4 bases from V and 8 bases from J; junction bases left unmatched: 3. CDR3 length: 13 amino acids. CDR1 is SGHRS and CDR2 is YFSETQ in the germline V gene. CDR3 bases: TGCGCCAGCAGCCCGGACAGGGGGGATGAGCAGTTCTTC. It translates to CASSPDRGDEQFF.

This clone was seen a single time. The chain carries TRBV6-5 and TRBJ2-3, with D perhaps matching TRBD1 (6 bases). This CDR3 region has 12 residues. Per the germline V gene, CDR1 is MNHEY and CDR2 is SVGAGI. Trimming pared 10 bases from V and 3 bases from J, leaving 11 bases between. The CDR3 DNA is TGTGCCACCGGACAGAGAACAGATACGCAGTATTTT. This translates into CATGQRTDTQYF.

The CDR3 loop reads CASTWAAVNEKLFF. CDR3 sequence (DNA): TGCGCCAGCACCTGGGCAGCGGTTAATGAAAAACTGTTTTTT. The chain recombines TRBV5-1 with TRBJ1-4, with D uncertain. CDR1 and CDR2 (germline): SGHRS, YFSETQ. V shed 6 bases and J shed 4 bases, with 13 bases lying between them. The CDR3 runs to 14 residues.

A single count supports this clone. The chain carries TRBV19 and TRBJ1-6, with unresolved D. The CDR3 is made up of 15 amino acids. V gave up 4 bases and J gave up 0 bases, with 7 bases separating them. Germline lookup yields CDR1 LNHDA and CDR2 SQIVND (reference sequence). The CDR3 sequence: CASSNKGSYNSPLHF. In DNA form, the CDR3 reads TGTGCCAGTAGTAACAAGGGCTCCTATAATTCACCCCTCCACTTT.

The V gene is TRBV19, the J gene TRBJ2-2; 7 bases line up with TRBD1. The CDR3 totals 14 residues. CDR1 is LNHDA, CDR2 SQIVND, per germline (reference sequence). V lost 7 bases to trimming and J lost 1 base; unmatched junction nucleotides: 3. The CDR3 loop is CASTWDRNTGELFF. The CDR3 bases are TGTGCCAGTACCTGGGACAGGAACACCGGGGAGCTGTTTTTT.

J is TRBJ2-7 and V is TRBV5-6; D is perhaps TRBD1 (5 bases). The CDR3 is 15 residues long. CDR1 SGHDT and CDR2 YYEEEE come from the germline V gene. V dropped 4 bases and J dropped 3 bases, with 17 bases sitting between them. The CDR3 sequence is CASSIFGRVSYEQYF. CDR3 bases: TGTGCCAGCAGCATTTTTGGCAGGGTAAGCTACGAGCAGTACTTC.